This T cell receptor (beta chain) came from a study of cytomegalovirus exposure and HLA in healthy donors. Findings and limits, study-wide: Altogether, 150 to 200 TCR beta chains were recorded as cytomegalovirus-associated. The tendency of first-cohort TCR clusters to co-occur in the 120 or so validation repertoires was identified by a subsequent analysis. Among the CMV-associated chains, a few were confirmed in vitro as specific for CMV antigens.

Points on this clone: The antigen is not known.

Produced via immunoSEQ multiplex PCR; TCRdb's table is partial and in-frame only. The data hold fewer than 200,000 clones, with approximately 86% observed a single time. J gave up 0 bases and V 4 bases, and 0 bases lay outside the gene matches. The CDR3 has 15 residues. Per germline, CDR1 SGDLS and CDR2 YYNGEE. The TCR originated in a man aged 30 to 39 in good health and CMV-seropositive. Specimen: PBMCs. J is TRBJ2-5 and V is TRBV9; TRBD2 matches at 13 bases. The CDR3 region has the DNA TGTGCCAGCAGCACTAGCGGGGGGGACCAAGAGACCCAGTACTTC. It yields the protein CASSTSGGDQETQYF.